The 18 T cell receptor beta chains below all came from one sample that was sequenced in a study of blood T cell repertoires in COVID-19. The protocol was immunoSEQ multiplex PCR, while the TCRdb copy is restricted to in-frame clones and leaves out a portion. The repertoire holds fewer than 500,000 clones, with approximately 90% as singletons. The sequenced sample consisted of PBMCs or T cells enriched from blood (not recorded which). These receptors came from a man aged 25-45 years who had recovered from COVID-19.

This clone was seen just once. The V gene is TRBV28, the J gene TRBJ2-3; a possible D gene is TRBD2 (6 bases). This CDR3 is built from 16 residues. Per germline, CDR1 MDHEN and CDR2 SYDVKM. Deletions cut 6 bases from V and 4 bases from J, with 20 bases between. Here the CDR3 reads CASREGGPASSDTQYF. CDR3 coding DNA: TGTGCCAGCAGAGAAGGAGGGCCGGCTAGTTCAGATACGCAGTATTTT.

This clone was seen only once. The chain uses TRBV24-1 and TRBJ2-3; TRBD1 might be the D (5 bases). Germline CDR1 reads KGHDR; CDR2 reads SFDVKD. The CDR3 has 15 amino acids. The ends were cut back, 5 bases at V and 0 bases at J, with 11 bases in the middle. This CDR3 is CATSGKGSSTDTQYF. In DNA form, the CDR3 reads TGTGCCACCAGTGGGAAGGGGTCTAGCACAGATACGCAGTATTTT.

This chain uses TRBV7-9 with TRBJ2-5, with D perhaps TRBD1 (5 bases). The V gene lost 4 bases and the J gene lost 5 bases, with 14 bases spanning the gap. The CDR3 contains 14 residues. CDR1 and CDR2 (germline): SEHNR, FQNEAQ (reference sequence). CDR3 sequence: CASSSNRLRETQYF. For the CDR3, the DNA is TGTGCCAGCAGCTCAAACAGGCTCCGGGAGACCCAGTACTTC.

Points on this clone: At one end the junction does not follow the germline gene, possibly because of a read error. This chain connects TRBV2 to TRBJ2-3; D is possibly TRBD1 or TRBD2 (6 bases each). Germline V gene sequence: CDR1 SNHLY, CDR2 FYNNEI. The CDR3 is 14 amino acids. The CDR3 is CASREGGRTDTQYF. In DNA, the CDR3 is TGTGCCAGCAGAGAAGGGGGGAGGACAGATACGCAGTATTTT.

This chain joins TRBV15 and TRBJ2-3; TRBD2 matches at 10 bases. The CDR3 has 21 residues. The V gene's germline CDR1 is LNHNV and CDR2 YYDKDF (reference sequence). V lost 1 base, J lost 7 bases, and 23 bases stayed unmatched. The CDR3 reads CATSRVGTGLASEGHTYTQYF. The CDR3, as DNA: TGTGCCACCAGCAGAGTCGGGACGGGACTAGCGTCAGAGGGACACACGTATACGCAGTATTTT. Variable domain in full (rest from reference TRBV15 and TRBJ2-3): DAMVIQNPRYQVTQFGKPVTLSCSQTLNHNVMYWYQQKSSQAPKLLFHYYDKDFNNEADTPDNFQSRRPNTSFCFLDIRSPGLGDTAMYLCATSRVGTGLASEGHTYTQYFGPGTRLTVL.

The genes are TRBV7-9 and TRBJ1-1; 8 nucleotides match TRBD1. The CDR3 totals 15 residues. The ends lost 4 bases at V and 0 bases at J; junction bases unmatched: 4. Germline values: CDR1 SEHNR, CDR2 FQNEAQ (reference sequence). CDR3 region: CASSYRGTLNTEAFF. The CDR3 DNA reads TGTGCCAGCAGCTACAGGGGGACCTTGAACACTGAAGCTTTCTTT.

This chain links TRBV19 with TRBJ2-1, with 8 nucleotides matching TRBD2. The CDR3 totals 17 residues. From germline, CDR1 is LNHDA and CDR2 SQIVND (reference sequence). The V gene end was trimmed by 4 bases and the J gene end by 5 bases; junction bases not matched to a gene: 13. CDR3 nucleotide sequence: TGTGCCAGTAGTACCATACTATTAGCGGGATATGACAATGAGCAGTTCTTC. Residues: CASSTILLAGYDNEQFF.

In its sample, this clone was seen a few times. Written as DNA, the CDR3 is TGTGCCAGCAGGTTAACAGGAAGCTCGGGCTATGGCTACACCTTC. Amino acid sequence: CASRLTGSSGYGYTF. The chain recombines TRBV7-9 with TRBJ1-2; a weak D match, TRBD1 (5 bases). Germline lookup yields CDR1 SEHNR and CDR2 FQNEAQ (reference sequence). V gave up 6 bases and J gave up 4 bases, with 18 bases separating them. The CDR3 has 15 amino acids.

J is TRBJ2-6 and V is TRBV19, with D unresolved. Trimming took 6 bases from V and 1 from J, leaving 4 bases between them. The CDR3 consists of 13 residues. Per germline, CDR1 LNHDA and CDR2 SQIVND (reference sequence). The CDR3 spells CASSSSGANVLTF. CDR3 bases: TGTGCCAGTAGCTCTTCTGGGGCCAACGTCCTGACTTTC.

CDR3 sequence (DNA): TGTGCCAGCAGCCTGATAGGAGTGAACACCGGGGAGCTGTTTTTT. This sequence encodes CASSLIGVNTGELFF. This chain uses TRBV7-6 with TRBJ2-2, with D unresolved. V lost 5 bases, J lost 1 base, and 11 bases lay in between. The CDR3 has 15 amino acids. The germline gives CDR1 SGHVS, CDR2 FNYEAQ.

The V gene is TRBV29-1, the J gene TRBJ1-1; D perhaps matches TRBD1 (5 bases). CDR3 length: 14 amino acids. With 3 bases removed from V and 0 bases from J, the gap between germline ends came to 11 bases. The V gene's germline CDR1 is SQVTM and CDR2 ANQGSEA. The CDR3 DNA reads TGCAGCGTTGAGGTGACAGCCATGAACACTGAAGCTTTCTTT. This sequence encodes CSVEVTAMNTEAFF.

This chain links TRBV24-1 with TRBJ2-2; D not resolved. The germline V gene encodes CDR1 KGHDR and CDR2 SFDVKD. The CDR3 has 12 residues. V lost 3 bases, J lost 7 bases, and 5 bases lay in between. The CDR3 loop is CATSDPVGELFF. CDR3 sequence (DNA): TGTGCCACCAGTGATCCTGTCGGGGAGCTGTTTTTT.

The chain has TRBV25-1 and TRBJ1-1, with a tentative D call TRBD1 (5 bases). CDR1 and CDR2 from the germline V gene are MGHDK and SYGVNS. The length of the CDR3 is 12 residues. Trimming took 6 bases from V and 6 from J, leaving 11 bases between them. The CDR3 DNA reads TGTGCCAGCAGAGCCCCAGGGCCTGAAGCTTTCTTT. Translated: CASRAPGPEAFF.

The chain links TRBV28 to TRBJ2-7, with 9 bases matching TRBD2. Germline V gene sequence: CDR1 MDHEN, CDR2 SYDVKM. This CDR3 is built from 17 residues. The V gene end was trimmed by 3 bases and the J gene end by 6 bases; junction bases not matched to a gene: 15. CDR3 in DNA: TGTGCCAGCAGTTTGGGGTACGGAGCGGGAGGTTCTCTCGAGCAGTACTTC. Residues: CASSLGYGAGGSLEQYF.

V usage is TRBV5-1 and J usage is TRBJ2-3; 7 bases are shared with TRBD1. There are 17 residues in the CDR3. Germline V gene data show CDR1 as SGHRS and CDR2 as YFSETQ. Trimming at V came to 2 bases and at J to 1 base, leaving 10 bases not matched to a gene. As DNA, the CDR3 is TGCGCCAGCAGCTTTGGGACAGTCAAGAGAGGCACAGATACGCAGTATTTT. This sequence encodes CASSFGTVKRGTDTQYF.

The CDR3 DNA sequence: TGCAGCGTTGAAGGGGGAACAGGCGGTAACTATGGCTACACCTTC. Protein sequence: CSVEGGTGGNYGYTF. J is TRBJ1-2 and V is TRBV29-1; D might be TRBD1 (5 bases). The CDR3 runs to 15 residues. V shed 1 base and J shed 1 base, with 13 bases lying between them. Looked up from germline, CDR1 is SQVTM and CDR2 is ANQGSEA.

This chain connects TRBV12-3 or TRBV12-4 to TRBJ2-5; a weak D match, TRBD1 (6 bases). V lost 3 bases and J 5 bases, leaving 10 bases between the germline ends. The CDR3 spans 13 residues. CDR3 nucleotide sequence: TGTGCCAGCAGTTTGGGCAGGGGCGAGACCCAGTACTTC. Translating it yields CASSLGRGETQYF.

The V gene is TRBV5-4, the J gene TRBJ2-7, with 7 bases lining up with TRBD1. From germline, CDR1 is SGHNT and CDR2 YYREEE (reference sequence). J gave up 6 bases and V 4 bases, and 10 bases lay outside the gene matches. CDR3 length: 14 residues. The CDR3: CASSLQTGPGEQYF. The CDR3 DNA is TGTGCCAGCAGCCTACAGACAGGGCCTGGCGAGCAGTACTTC.